These 30 T cell receptor beta chains were sequenced from one sample in a study of CD4+ T cells in melanoma. TCRdb's table, derived via immunoSEQ multiplex PCR, lists solely in-frame clones and lacks some. The sample shows 45,000 or so clones, 80% to 90% of them seen only once. Source material: peripheral blood. The receptors come from a human donor with melanoma.

The chain carries TRBV19 and TRBJ2-1; weak D call: TRBD2 (6 bases). Germline V lookup: CDR1 LNHDA, CDR2 SQIVND (reference sequence). CDR3 length: 19 amino acids. Trimming pared 3 bases from V and 0 bases from J, leaving 21 bases between. The CDR3 DNA reads as TGTGCCAGTAGTATCCAGGCGGGGACCCGAATCAGCTCCTACAATGAGCAGTTCTTC. Translated, it gives CASSIQAGTRISSYNEQFF.

V gene TRBV5-1 combines with J gene TRBJ2-6; tentatively, D is TRBD2 (6 bases). The V end lost 0 bases, the J end lost 2 bases, and 6 bases lay between the germline ends. From germline, CDR1 is SGHRS and CDR2 YFSETQ. This CDR3 spans 15 amino acids. The CDR3 DNA is TGCGCCAGCAGCTTGGGCGGGGCTGGGGCCAACGTCCTGACTTTC. This codes for CASSLGGAGANVLTF.

This clone has a single count. The CDR3 region is CASSKGLAGISDTQYF. CDR3 nucleotide sequence: TGTGCCAGCAGCAAAGGACTAGCGGGGATCTCAGATACGCAGTATTTT. V gene TRBV9 combines with J gene TRBJ2-3; TRBD2 agrees at 12 bases. The trim removed 4 bases at V and 4 bases at J, leaving 7 bases unmatched. Germline V gene data show CDR1 as SGDLS and CDR2 as YYNGEE. The CDR3 runs to 16 residues. The full variable domain, with the rest looked up from reference TRBV9 and TRBJ2-3, is DSGVTQTPKHLITATGQRVTLRCSPRSGDLSVYWYQQSLDQGLQFLIQYYNGEERAKGNILERFSAQQFPDLHSELNLSSLELGDSALYFCASSKGLAGISDTQYFGPGTRLTVL.

The chain employs TRBV7-3 and TRBJ2-1, with TRBD2 matching over 15 bases. CDR3 length: 17 residues. Trimming at V came to 5 bases and at J to 8 bases, leaving 10 bases not matched to a gene. Germline V gene sequence: CDR1 SGHTA, CDR2 FQGTGA. For the CDR3, the DNA is TGTGCCAGCAGCCCGGGACTAGCGGGGGGTGCACTCTATGAGCAGTTCTTC. Its translation: CASSPGLAGGALYEQFF. The whole variable domain, remainder taken from reference TRBV7-3 and TRBJ2-1, is GAGVSQTPSNKVTEKGKYVELRCDPISGHTALYWYRQSLGQGPEFLIYFQGTGAADDSGLPNDRFFAVRPEGSVSTLKIQRTERGDSAVYLCASSPGLAGGALYEQFFGPGTRLTVL.

The chain employs TRBV5-1 and TRBJ2-1; 11 bases fit TRBD2. Germline V lookup: CDR1 SGHRS, CDR2 YFSETQ. The CDR3 sequence is 15 residues long. V lost 0 bases, J lost 13 bases, and 9 bases stayed unmatched. CDR3 protein: CASSLEIAGGTPQFF. The CDR3 DNA is TGCGCCAGCAGCTTGGAAATAGCGGGGGGGACTCCACAGTTCTTC.

The chain is built from TRBV6-5 and TRBJ1-1, with a possible D match to TRBD1 (6 bases). Germline V lookup: CDR1 MNHEY, CDR2 SVGAGI. CDR3 length equals 14 residues. V lost 4 bases to trimming and J lost 1 base, with 10 bases between them. This chain's CDR3 is CASSFGQRNTEAFF. DNA of the CDR3: TGTGCCAGCAGTTTTGGACAGAGGAACACTGAAGCTTTCTTT.

The genes are TRBV10-3 and TRBJ1-1; no reliable D call. Germline CDR1 reads ENHRY; CDR2 reads SYGVKD. With 2 bases removed from V and 0 bases from J, the gap between germline ends came to 4 bases. The CDR3 runs 13 residues. DNA for the CDR3: TGTGCCATCAGTGAGGTGATGAACACTGAAGCTTTCTTT. Its translation: CAISEVMNTEAFF.

With respect to this clone: A read error may be the cause here, since a much bigger clone is one base away. Other DNA sequences within the sample encode an identical CDR3. The rearrangement uses TRBV7-9 and TRBJ2-3; 13 bases match TRBD2. CDR3 length: 17 residues. The trim removed 5 bases at V and 3 bases at J, leaving 8 bases unmatched. Germline lookup yields CDR1 SEHNR and CDR2 FQNEAQ (reference sequence). The CDR3 coding sequence is TGTGCCAGCAGCCTTACTAGCGGGGGGGATCTGACAGATACGCAGTATTTT. Amino acid sequence: CASSLTSGGDLTDTQYF. The full variable domain, in which reference TRBV7-9 and TRBJ2-3 provide the parts outside the CDR3, is DTGVSQNPRHKITKRGQNVTFRCDPISEHNRLYWYRQTLGQGPEFLTYFQNEAQLEKSRLLSDRFSAERPKGSFSTLEIQRTEQGDSAMYLCASSLTSGGDLTDTQYFGPGTRLTVL.

The rearrangement uses TRBV7-3 and TRBJ1-1; D is unclear. CDR1 and CDR2 (germline): SGHTA, FQGTGA. There are 13 residues in the CDR3. V was shortened by 3 bases and J by 1 base, with 6 bases between the two germline ends. The CDR3 bases are TGTGCCAGCAGCTTGGACTCGAACACTGAAGCTTTCTTT. Its protein is CASSLDSNTEAFF.

The chain employs TRBV18 and TRBJ2-7; TRBD2 is a possible D gene (6 bases). The CDR3 length is 14 residues. V lost 6 bases and J 3 bases, leaving 15 bases between the germline ends. Per germline, CDR1 KGHSH and CDR2 LQKENI. The CDR3 sequence is CASSSGGTFYEQYF. The CDR3 nucleotides read TGTGCCAGCTCGAGTGGGGGGACCTTCTACGAGCAGTACTTC.

The chain couples TRBV4-3 to TRBJ2-3, with 7 positions matching TRBD2. The V gene end was trimmed by 3 bases and the J gene end by 10 bases; junction bases not matched to a gene: 25. Per germline, CDR1 LGHNA and CDR2 YSLEER. This CDR3 is built from 19 residues. CDR3 in DNA: TGCGCCAGCAGCCAGGGGGATGGGGTGGTCAGGGAGGGCCCTTCTGCGCAGTATTTT. Translating it yields CASSQGDGVVREGPSAQYF.

V gene TRBV4-2 combines with J gene TRBJ1-1; D unclear. The CDR3 consists of 14 residues. V lost 5 bases and J lost 4, with 14 bases in between. Germline CDR1 is LGHNA and CDR2 is YNFKEQ. CDR3 sequence reads: CASSNHRGGTEAFF. In DNA form, the CDR3 reads TGTGCCAGCAGCAATCACCGAGGCGGCACTGAAGCTTTCTTT.

The chain recombines TRBV5-4 with TRBJ1-1, with 9 nucleotides matching TRBD1. CDR3 length: 14 amino acids. Trimming cost V 4 bases and J 9 bases; bases outside gene matches: 10. CDR1 and CDR2 (germline): SGHNT, YYREEE (reference sequence). The CDR3 spells CASSATGGEDKAFF. In DNA, the CDR3 is TGTGCCAGCAGCGCGACAGGGGGAGAGGACAAAGCTTTCTTT.

The count of this clone is one. The CDR3 region is CASSPGQGNYGYTF. The CDR3 region has the DNA TGCGCCAGCAGCCCCGGACAGGGGAACTATGGCTACACCTTC. The chain links TRBV4-3 to TRBJ1-2, with 9 bases that match TRBD1. V shed 4 bases and J 2 bases; nucleotides not matched to a gene: 2. Germline assignment: CDR1 LGHNA and CDR2 YSLEER. The CDR3 loop spans 14 amino acids.

This clone was seen once. CDR3 in DNA: TGTGCCAGCAGTTTTTCTTACAGCTCCTACGAGCAGTACTTC. This encodes CASSFSYSSYEQYF. This rearrangement joins TRBV27 to TRBJ2-7; D uncertain. V dropped 3 bases and J dropped 0 bases, with 9 bases sitting between them. Germline-derived CDR1 and CDR2 are MNHEY and SMNVEV (reference sequence). The CDR3 runs to 14 residues.

The chain recombines TRBV28 with TRBJ1-4, with TRBD1 matching 10 bases. Germline loops: CDR1 MDHEN, CDR2 SYDVKM. CDR3 size: 15 residues. V dropped 5 bases and J dropped 6; count of bases not matched to a gene: 6. CDR3 residues: CASSTAGQGDEKLFF. For the CDR3, the DNA is TGTGCCAGCAGTACCGCCGGACAGGGGGATGAAAAACTGTTTTTT. The full variable domain, rest sourced from reference TRBV28 and TRBJ1-4, is DVKVTQSSRYLVKRTGEKVFLECVQDMDHENMFWYRQDPGLGLRLIYFSYDVKMKEKGDIPEGYSVSREKKERFSLILESASTNQTSMYLCASSTAGQGDEKLFFGSGTQLSVL.

This clone is a singleton in its sample. The chain joins TRBV19 to TRBJ2-2; 8 bases are shared with TRBD1. This CDR3 comprises 15 residues. The germline gives CDR1 LNHDA, CDR2 SQIVND (reference sequence). Losses at the gene ends were 3 bases for V and 4 bases for J; bases not matched to a gene: 4. The CDR3 nucleotides read TGTGCCAGTAGTATTGCAGGGGGCTTCACCGGGGAGCTGTTTTTT. This translates into CASSIAGGFTGELFF.

This clone was counted a few times. The gene calls are TRBV7-9 and TRBJ1-1; D ambiguous. Germline V lookup: CDR1 SEHNR, CDR2 FQNEAQ (reference sequence). The CDR3 is 13 residues long. Trimming pared 1 base from V and 4 bases from J, leaving 7 bases between. This chain's CDR3 is CASSLGGFTEAFF. CDR3 bases: TGTGCCAGCAGCTTAGGAGGGTTCACTGAAGCTTTCTTT.

The chain has TRBV7-2 and TRBJ1-6; weak D call: TRBD1 (5 bases). The CDR3 consists of 15 residues. Trimming cost V 5 bases and J 1 base, with 9 bases left between them. Germline V lookup: CDR1 SGHTA, CDR2 FQGNSA. The DNA of the CDR3 is TGTGCCAGCAGCCCAGGGAAATCCTATAATTCACCCCTCCACTTT. Translating it yields CASSPGKSYNSPLHF.

V is TRBV2 and J is TRBJ2-7; D may be TRBD1 (5 bases). The germline CDR1 and CDR2 sequences are SNHLY and FYNNEI. This CDR3 is built from 13 residues. Trimming cost V 8 bases and J 2 bases, with 13 bases left between them. The CDR3 DNA is TGTGCCAGCGGGAAGGACACAACCTACGAGCAGTACTTC. It yields the protein CASGKDTTYEQYF.

The genes are TRBV10-2 and TRBJ1-4; maybe TRBD1 (5 bases). Trimming took off 10 bases at V and 5 bases at J, with 17 bases between the two ends. This CDR3 is built from 14 residues. The germline V gene has CDR1 WSHSY and CDR2 SAAADI. DNA for the CDR3: TGCGCCACCCAGGGTCAGGAACCGAATGAAAAACTGTTTTTT. Amino acids: CATQGQEPNEKLFF.

This clone has more than one count but fewer than ten. The CDR3 sequence: CATEPGTSSYNEQFF. CDR3 coding DNA: TGTGCCACCGAACCGGGAACGAGCTCCTACAATGAGCAGTTCTTC. The J gene is TRBJ2-1, the V gene TRBV19, with D possibly being TRBD2 (5 bases). This CDR3 has 15 amino acids. Germline V gene lookup returns CDR1 LNHDA and CDR2 SQIVND (reference sequence). Deletions cut 10 bases from V and 0 bases from J, with 16 bases between.

The chain joins TRBV9 to TRBJ2-7, with 7 bases fitting TRBD1. The V gene end was trimmed by 0 bases and the J gene end by 6 bases; junction bases not matched to a gene: 6. CDR3 size: 14 residues. Germline V gene lookup returns CDR1 SGDLS and CDR2 YYNGEE. This CDR3 reads CASSVGDSRSEQYF. The CDR3 DNA reads TGTGCCAGCAGCGTAGGGGACAGTCGGAGCGAGCAGTACTTC. The whole variable domain, remainder taken from reference TRBV9 and TRBJ2-7, is DSGVTQTPKHLITATGQRVTLRCSPRSGDLSVYWYQQSLDQGLQFLIQYYNGEERAKGNILERFSAQQFPDLHSELNLSSLELGDSALYFCASSVGDSRSEQYFGPGTRLTVT.

This clone was observed a few times. The genes are TRBV18 and TRBJ1-6, with no clear D. Trimming took off 6 bases at V and 11 bases at J, with 14 bases between the two ends. This CDR3 is built from 13 residues. Germline loops: CDR1 KGHSH, CDR2 LQKENI. The CDR3 DNA reads TGTGCCAGCTCTGCGGTCGGAGAGGCACCCCTCCACTTT. Translated, it gives CASSAVGEAPLHF.

The chain has TRBV5-1 and TRBJ2-2; D not certain. Trimming removed 0 bases from V and 0 bases from J, with 9 bases in between. This CDR3 contains 16 residues. CDR1 SGHRS and CDR2 YFSETQ come from the germline V gene. This CDR3 reads CASSLAGTSNTGELFF. In DNA form, the CDR3 reads TGCGCCAGCAGCTTGGCGGGCACCTCGAACACCGGGGAGCTGTTTTTT.

This rearrangement joins TRBV6-5 to TRBJ2-2; maybe TRBD1 (6 bases). This CDR3 contains 13 residues. Germline loops: CDR1 MNHEY, CDR2 SVGAGI. The CDR3 nucleotides read TGTTCATCCGGGACACAGAACACCGGGGAGCTGTTTTTT. Its protein is CSSGTQNTGELFF.

This clone was observed once. One end of the junction varies from germline; a read error may be responsible. The chain couples TRBV7-7 to TRBJ2-5; 11 nucleotides line up with TRBD1. Germline CDR1 reads SSHAT; CDR2 reads FNYEAQ (reference sequence). This CDR3 region has 14 residues. In nucleotides, the CDR3 is TGTGCTAGCAGCTTAGGGACAGGGGGAGAGACCCAGTACTTC. It encodes CASSLGTGGETQYF.

This chain connects TRBV27 to TRBJ1-3; D is possibly TRBD1 (6 bases). CDR1 MNHEY and CDR2 SMNVEV come from the germline V gene (reference sequence). Trimming shortened V by 6 bases and J by 0 bases, and 15 bases separated the two germline ends. This CDR3 is 16 amino acids long. The CDR3 nucleotides read TGTGCCAGCAGCCCTCAAGGGGGGAACTCTGGAAACACCATATATTTT. Translating gives CASSPQGGNSGNTIYF.

The chain employs TRBV7-3 and TRBJ2-1, with 9 bases aligning to TRBD2. The V and J ends lost 5 bases and 4 bases, in that order; junction bases with no gene match: 9. Per the germline V gene, CDR1 is SGHTA and CDR2 is FQGTGA. This CDR3 spans 16 amino acids. CDR3 DNA: TGTGCCAGCAGCACCTCCGGGACTAGCTCGTACAATGAGCAGTTCTTC. Translation gives CASSTSGTSSYNEQFF.

V is TRBV5-8 and J is TRBJ2-3; 7 positions match TRBD1. The CDR3 length is 13 residues. Looked up from germline, CDR1 is SGHTS and CDR2 is YDEGEE. V was pared by 4 bases and J by 9 bases, with 8 bases of the junction left unmatched. The CDR3 DNA sequence: TGTGCCAGCAGCGGCCGGGACAGAGGAACGCAGTATTTT. It translates to CASSGRDRGTQYF.